Following are 7 T cell receptor beta chains from one sample sequenced in a study of blood T cells in healthy people across ages. With a J-beta primer mix and a sample-barcoded 5' primer, a second PCR ran 7 to 11 cycles. TCRdb re-called the 5' RACE reads with MiXCR, one entry per CDR3 protein. Seen here are 800,000 to 950,000 distinct CDR3 sequences, almost 30% observed once, and the top ten hold roughly 10%. Another study also made use of these data, one on T cells of mothers and their children.

The sequencing sample was made of blood. These receptors were taken from a woman between 40 and 50 years old in good health.

This clonotype was recorded at least ten times. The V gene is TRBV12-3 or TRBV12-4, the J gene TRBJ2-7; TRBD1 aligns across 8 bases. This CDR3 spans 15 amino acids. Trimming at V came to 5 bases and at J to 7 bases, leaving 13 bases not matched to a gene. CDR3 protein: CASSPPGTGPGEQYF. As DNA, the CDR3 is TGTGCCAGCAGTCCCCCCGGGACAGGACCTGGGGAGCAGTACTTC.

The chain couples TRBV7-9 to TRBJ2-5; D might be TRBD1 (6 bases). The CDR3 consists of 17 residues. With 1 base removed from V and 11 bases from J, the gap between germline ends came to 26 bases. Germline lookup yields CDR1 SEHNR and CDR2 FQNEAQ (reference sequence). The DNA for the CDR3 is TGTGCCAGCAGCTTAGAGGGTTTTGGGGGCCCGGACAATGAGCAGTACTTC. Its protein product is CASSLEGFGGPDNEQYF. The full variable domain, rest sourced from reference TRBV7-9 and TRBJ2-5, is DTGVSQNPRHKITKRGQNVTFRCDPISEHNRLYWYRQTLGQGPEFLTYFQNEAQLEKSRLLSDRFSAERPKGSFSTLEIQRTEQGDSAMYLCASSLEGFGGPDNEQYFGPGTRLLVL.

The sample holds many counts of this clonotype. The chain couples TRBV12-3 or TRBV12-4 to TRBJ2-6, with D perhaps being TRBD1 or TRBD2 (7 bases each). V was cut by 5 bases and J by 1 base, with 21 bases left in between. The CDR3 is made up of 19 amino acids. CDR3 nucleotide sequence: TGTGCCAGCAGTCCAGGACTAGGGGGCTTTGTATCTGGGGCCAACGTCCTGACTTTC. It codes for CASSPGLGGFVSGANVLTF.

This clonotype was seen a few times. CDR3 in DNA: TGTGCCAGCAGTACATGGACAGGTGGTCCTGGCTACACCTTC. The encoded protein is CASSTWTGGPGYTF. The rearrangement uses TRBV2 and TRBJ1-2; 7 positions match TRBD1. Losses at the gene ends were 5 bases for V and 7 bases for J; bases not matched to a gene: 10. Germline-derived CDR1 and CDR2 are SNHLY and FYNNEI. The CDR3 extends over 14 amino acids.

CDR3 amino acids: CASSQATPGGNTIYF. DNA of the CDR3: TGTGCCAGCAGCCAAGCCACGCCCGGGGGAAACACCATATATTTT. The chain employs TRBV4-2 and TRBJ1-3; D gene uncertain. The V gene's germline CDR1 is LGHNA and CDR2 YNFKEQ. CDR3 length: 15 residues. The V end was cut by 1 base, the J end by 4 bases, with 11 bases between.

The rearrangement links TRBV30 to TRBJ2-1; 12 positions match TRBD2. With V trimmed by 3 bases and J by 3 bases, 0 bases remained unmatched. CDR1 is GTSNPN and CDR2 is SVGIG in the germline V gene (reference sequence). CDR3 length: 14 residues. CDR3 nucleotide sequence: TGTGCCTGGAGGGGACTAGCGGGCTACAATGAGCAGTTCTTC. Translated: CAWRGLAGYNEQFF.

The rearrangement uses TRBV28 and TRBJ2-3, with D maybe TRBD2 (5 bases). In germline, CDR1 is MDHEN, CDR2 SYDVKM. With 6 bases removed from V and 2 bases from J, the gap between germline ends came to 12 bases. The CDR3 has 14 residues. CDR3 nucleotide sequence: TGTGCCAGCAGAACGGAGCGGAACACAGATACGCAGTATTTT. This gives the protein CASRTERNTDTQYF.